This T cell receptor (beta chain) was recovered during a study of Graves' ophthalmopathy and Graves' hyperthyroidism. This clonotype showed up many times. What it recognizes is unknown. Findings and limits, study-wide: In blood, most expanded thyroid clonotypes above 0.001 frequency were also detected.

RNA transcripts were the source from which TCR beta CDR3 regions were amplified. The first-round RT-PCR employed HTBI primers together with the Qiagen OneStep RT-PCR kit. A multiplex PCR was then performed as the second round. TCRdb processed the multiplex PCR reads anew with MiXCR; each CDR3 protein has one entry. The sample holds 350,000 to 450,000 distinct CDR3 sequences, around 19% seen once. CDR1 is LNHDA and CDR2 is SQIVND in the germline V gene (reference sequence). The CDR3 runs to 15 residues. The J segment lost 3 bases and the V segment lost 4 bases, leaving 4 bases of the junction unmatched.

The receptor was derived from a woman between 18 and 29 years old with Graves' ophthalmopathy. Sequencing input: peripheral blood. The chain combines TRBV19 with TRBJ2-2, with 8 positions matching TRBD2. CDR3 loop: CASSTSGSYTGELFF. In DNA, the CDR3 is TGTGCCAGTAGTACCAGCGGGAGCTACACCGGGGAGCTGTTTTTT.